The sequence of this TCR beta chain was determined in a study of a mutant IDH1 vaccine in newly diagnosed glioma. Across the study: Treated patients comprised 62.5% males and around 40% females, mean age approximately 38 years. Beforehand, treatment had been radiotherapy, temozolomide, or both; the majority received both. Study-level findings and limits: Pseudoprogression appeared unlinked to shifts in leading peripheral T cell clonotypes. Vaccination induced immune responses in around 93% of patients.

Stated time point: baseline, week 1 (first vaccination visit). Treatment denoted: pre-vaccination baseline after standard-of-care therapy. On this clone itself: What it binds is not known.

This table comes from immunoSEQ multiplex PCR, and its TCRdb copy is limited to in-frame clones, with some not included. The repertoire holds about 88,000 clones, with approximately 80% as singletons. The origin of this receptor is a man in his forties or fifties with glioma. Some clones in this sample may be carry-over from other donors' samples. The specimen was PBMCs, collected from a glioma patient treated with radiotherapy, temozolomide or both.

CDR3 loop: CASRLGGLRGETQYF. The DNA of the CDR3 is TGTGCCAGCAGACTGGGGGGGCTACGCGGAGAGACCCAGTACTTC. The J gene is TRBJ2-5, the V gene TRBV7-2; TRBD2 might be the D (7 bases). The CDR3 runs to 15 residues. CDR1 is SGHTA and CDR2 is FQGNSA in the germline V gene. V shed 6 bases and J shed 4 bases, with 18 bases lying between them.